These 17 T cell receptor beta chains share one sample of origin, sequenced in a study of T cell changes during pregnancy in multiple sclerosis. This table comes from immunoSEQ multiplex PCR, and its TCRdb copy is limited to in-frame clones, with some not included. This table has 60,000 or so clones, over 75% appearing once. The sample was peripheral blood, taken before pregnancy. The receptors originated from a female donor with multiple sclerosis, enrolled in a pregnancy study.

The chain couples TRBV4-1 to TRBJ2-3; 10 nucleotides agree with TRBD2. Trimming took 0 bases from V and 2 from J; bases not matched to a gene: 11. CDR3 length: 19 residues. Germline lookup yields CDR1 MGHRA and CDR2 YSYEKL. In DNA form, the CDR3 reads TGCGCCAGCAGCCAAGACGTGGCTAGCGGGGGAACAACCACAGATACGCAGTATTTT. It translates to CASSQDVASGGTTTDTQYF.

This clone was picked up a small number of times. V gene TRBV2 combines with J gene TRBJ1-5; D is possibly TRBD1 (5 bases). This CDR3 contains 14 residues. V was cut by 1 base and J by 7 bases, with 11 bases left in between. The V gene's germline CDR1 is SNHLY and CDR2 FYNNEI. As DNA, the CDR3 is TGTGCCAGCAGTGAAGGCAGGGAAGGACAGCCCCAGCATTTT. Its translation is CASSEGREGQPQHF.

The chain carries TRBV6-5 and TRBJ2-3, with TRBD1 matching 10 bases. V lost 6 bases to trimming and J lost 3 bases; unmatched junction nucleotides: 6. Germline V gene data show CDR1 as MNHEY and CDR2 as SVGAGI. CDR3 size: 15 residues. CDR3 region: CASRWTGGVTDTQYF. Written as DNA, the CDR3 is TGTGCCAGCAGGTGGACAGGGGGGGTAACAGATACGCAGTATTTT.

The chain joins TRBV9 to TRBJ2-7, with 7 bases aligning to TRBD1. The V gene's germline CDR1 is SGDLS and CDR2 YYNGEE. The length of the CDR3 is 16 residues. J was trimmed by 0 bases and V by 0 bases; bases with no gene match: 6. CDR3 nucleotides: TGTGCCAGCAGCGTAGGGCGGACAGGCAGCTCCTACGAGCAGTACTTC. Protein: CASSVGRTGSSYEQYF.

This chain uses TRBV5-6 with TRBJ2-5, with 9 bases matching TRBD1. V lost 0 bases to trimming and J lost 4 bases; unmatched junction nucleotides: 7. Germline V gene sequence: CDR1 SGHDT, CDR2 YYEEEE. The CDR3 has 16 amino acids. The chain's CDR3 is CASSLGTGELGETQYF. For the CDR3, the DNA is TGTGCCAGCAGCTTGGGGACAGGGGAACTAGGAGAGACCCAGTACTTC.

This chain uses TRBV15 with TRBJ2-1; a possible D gene is TRBD2 (7 bases). Trimming removed 3 bases from V and 6 bases from J, with 15 bases in between. The CDR3 sequence is 15 residues long. Per the germline V gene, CDR1 is LNHNV and CDR2 is YYDKDF (reference sequence). CDR3 sequence (DNA): TGTGCCACCAGCAGTGGACGGGGGGCACCCAATGAGCAGTTCTTC. This gives the protein CATSSGRGAPNEQFF.

CDR3 region: CASSSGTSGGRRTDTQYF. The CDR3 DNA is TGTGCCAGCAGCTCCGGGACTAGCGGGGGAAGGAGGACAGATACGCAGTATTTT. This sequence joins TRBV5-6 and TRBJ2-3; 14 nucleotides agree with TRBD2. Unmatched junction bases numbered 9, after V lost 3 bases and J lost 3 bases. CDR1 and CDR2 (germline): SGHDT, YYEEEE. This CDR3 comprises 18 residues.

This chain uses TRBV19 with TRBJ1-2, with D possibly matching TRBD1 (6 bases). Germline loops: CDR1 LNHDA, CDR2 SQIVND (reference sequence). The V gene lost 3 bases and the J gene lost 6 bases, with 14 bases spanning the gap. This CDR3 is 14 amino acids long. CDR3: CASSISGTRDGYTF. The CDR3 bases are TGTGCCAGTAGTATCTCCGGGACAAGAGATGGCTACACCTTC.

This clone was detected once. The V gene is TRBV2, the J gene TRBJ1-2, with 8 bases aligning to TRBD1. The CDR3 covers 12 residues. The junction had 5 bases not matched to a gene; V was cut back by 10 bases and J by 4 bases. The V gene's germline CDR1 is SNHLY and CDR2 FYNNEI. Written as DNA, the CDR3 is TGTGCCACCGCGGGACAGGTCTATGGCTACACCTTC. This encodes CATAGQVYGYTF.

The table lists this clone with a count of one. V gene TRBV28 combines with J gene TRBJ1-2; TRBD1 is a possible D gene (5 bases). Germline CDR1 is MDHEN and CDR2 is SYDVKM. The CDR3 is 16 amino acids. The V end was cut by 7 bases, the J end by 5 bases, with 23 bases between. The CDR3 spells CASTHGEGIPRYGYTF. The CDR3 DNA is TGTGCCAGCACCCACGGGGAGGGGATTCCTAGATATGGCTACACCTTC.

The V and J genes are TRBV18 and TRBJ1-2; D may be TRBD1 (6 bases). The CDR3 sequence is 13 residues long. With 6 bases removed from V and 4 bases from J, the gap between germline ends came to 12 bases. Germline CDR1 KGHSH, CDR2 LQKENI. CDR3 region: CASSQGQSYGYTF. The DNA of the CDR3 is TGTGCCAGCTCTCAAGGACAGAGCTATGGCTACACCTTC.

This chain uses TRBV6-4 with TRBJ2-6, with a weak D call TRBD2 (6 bases). This CDR3 spans 16 amino acids. Germline CDR1 is MRHNA and CDR2 is SNTAGT. The ends were cut back, 8 bases at V and 3 bases at J, with 17 bases in the middle. This chain's CDR3 is CASATSGVNGANVLTF. DNA of the CDR3: TGTGCCAGCGCCACATCGGGGGTAAATGGGGCCAACGTCCTGACTTTC.

V usage is TRBV9 and J usage is TRBJ2-1; perhaps TRBD1 as D (6 bases). Trimming shortened V by 3 bases and J by 4 bases, and 14 bases separated the two germline ends. The CDR3 totals 15 residues. Germline CDR1 reads SGDLS; CDR2 reads YYNGEE. CDR3 DNA: TGTGCCAGCAGCGACCGGGACAACCATTACAATGAGCAGTTCTTC. It yields the protein CASSDRDNHYNEQFF.

The chain carries TRBV15 and TRBJ1-2; tentative D call: TRBD1 (5 bases). From germline, CDR1 is LNHNV and CDR2 YYDKDF (reference sequence). V dropped 4 bases and J dropped 6 bases, with 18 bases sitting between them. The CDR3 is made up of 15 amino acids. The CDR3 spells CATSIGGGSKDGYTF. Written as DNA, the CDR3 is TGTGCCACCAGCATTGGGGGGGGGTCCAAGGATGGCTACACCTTC.

The rearrangement links TRBV7-6 to TRBJ2-3; D call uncertain. The V and J ends lost 2 bases and 10 bases respectively, with 13 bases between them. Per germline, CDR1 SGHVS and CDR2 FNYEAQ. The CDR3 totals 13 residues. The CDR3 region has the DNA TGTGCCAGCAGCTTATCCCTGGCAGACTCGCAGTATTTT. This codes for CASSLSLADSQYF. Complete variable domain (other parts from reference TRBV7-6 and TRBJ2-3): GAGVSQSPRYKVTKRGQDVALRCDPISGHVSLYWYRQALGQGPEFLTYFNYEAQQDKSGLPNDRFSAERPEGSISTLTIQRTEQRDSAMYRCASSLSLADSQYFGPGTRLTVL.

This clone was detected only once. This sequence joins TRBV19 and TRBJ2-3, with D possibly matching TRBD1 (5 bases). The CDR3 is 15 residues long. CDR1 LNHDA and CDR2 SQIVND come from the germline V gene (reference sequence). V was cut by 1 base and J by 1 base, with 9 bases left in between. The CDR3 sequence is CASSIGGPRTDTQYF. As DNA, the CDR3 is TGTGCCAGTAGTATAGGGGGCCCACGCACAGATACGCAGTATTTT.

V and J are TRBV2 and TRBJ2-1; D possibly corresponds to TRBD2 (6 bases). The V end lost 4 bases, the J end lost 2 bases, and 12 bases lay between the germline ends. CDR3 length equals 15 residues. Looked up from germline, CDR1 is SNHLY and CDR2 is FYNNEI. In DNA form, the CDR3 reads TGTGCCAGCAGTGTTGAGCGGGCGACCTACAATGAGCAGTTCTTC. Protein: CASSVERATYNEQFF.